A single sample gave rise to the 8 T cell receptor beta chains below, sequenced in a study of cytomegalovirus exposure and HLA in healthy donors. PCR used 60 Vbeta primers and 13 Jbeta primers. Using immunoSEQ multiplex PCR, the repertoire was profiled, and TCRdb retains in-frame clones only, with some absent. The sample holds under 200,000 clones, 65% to 85% seen once. Sample: PBMCs. The receptors here all came from a woman aged 50 to 60 in good health and CMV-seropositive.

The chain links TRBV5-4 to TRBJ1-1, with D maybe TRBD1 (6 bases). This CDR3 region has 15 residues. Germline CDR1 is SGHNT and CDR2 is YYREEE (reference sequence). Trimming removed 4 bases at V and 0 bases at J, with 13 bases between. The CDR3 is CASSARGPLNTEAFF. CDR3 DNA sequence: TGTGCCAGCAGCGCCAGGGGCCCTCTGAACACTGAAGCTTTCTTT.

CDR3 loop: CASRRAGPTDTQYF. CDR3 in DNA: TGTGCCAGCAGGCGAGCGGGCCCCACAGATACGCAGTATTTT. The V call is TRBV6-5, the J call TRBJ2-3; D perhaps matches TRBD2 (6 bases). Germline V gives CDR1 MNHEY, CDR2 SVGAGI. The CDR3 has 14 residues. Trimming took 6 bases from V and 2 from J, leaving 12 bases between them.

The table lists this clone with a count of one. V and J are TRBV10-3 and TRBJ2-3; 7 nucleotides agree with TRBD2. This CDR3 is built from 12 residues. CDR1 ENHRY and CDR2 SYGVKD come from the germline V gene. Losses at the gene ends were 6 bases for V and 6 bases for J; bases not matched to a gene: 3. CDR3 bases: TGTGCCATCAGCTCCGGGGGGGATACGCAGTATTTT. Protein: CAISSGGDTQYF.

This clone was seen more than once but under ten times. The rearrangement links TRBV18 to TRBJ1-3, with D perhaps TRBD1 (5 bases). The V and J ends lost 5 bases and 1 base respectively, with 9 bases between them. The V gene's germline CDR1 is KGHSH and CDR2 LQKENI. This CDR3 contains 14 residues. CDR3 sequence reads: CASSGALSGNTIYF. The CDR3 DNA is TGTGCCAGCTCAGGGGCGCTATCTGGAAACACCATATATTTT.

In the case of this clone: The germline gene is not matched at one end of the junction; a read error may be the cause. The rearrangement uses TRBV6-5 and TRBJ2-7; D is perhaps TRBD2 (5 bases). Looked up from germline, CDR1 is MNHEY and CDR2 is SVGAGI. This CDR3 is 14 amino acids long. CDR3 in DNA: TGTGCCAGCAGTTACTCAGCGGAGTCCTACGAGCGGTACTTC. This gives the protein CASSYSAESYERYF.

The chain recombines TRBV7-2 with TRBJ2-5, with 8 nucleotides matching TRBD1. Trimming at V came to 5 bases and at J to 4 bases, leaving 3 bases not matched to a gene. Germline V lookup: CDR1 SGHTA, CDR2 FQGNSA. The CDR3 runs to 13 residues. As DNA, the CDR3 is TGTGCCAGCAGCCGCACAGGGGGAGAGACCCAGTACTTC. Protein product: CASSRTGGETQYF.

The rearrangement links TRBV6-1 to TRBJ1-4; D uncertain. The V end lost 0 bases, the J end lost 4 bases, and 6 bases lay between the germline ends. CDR3 length equals 14 residues. The germline V gene has CDR1 MNHNS and CDR2 SASEGT. CDR3 nucleotide sequence: TGTGCCAGCAGTGAAGCAGCGGGTAATGAAAAACTGTTTTTT. This encodes CASSEAAGNEKLFF.

The V and J genes are TRBV5-6 and TRBJ2-5; D is possibly TRBD2 (5 bases). Germline V lookup: CDR1 SGHDT, CDR2 YYEEEE. CDR3 length: 13 residues. The V gene lost 2 bases and the J gene lost 5 bases, with 10 bases spanning the gap. CDR3 sequence reads: CASSLGSGETQYF. DNA of the CDR3: TGTGCCAGCAGCTTAGGGAGCGGTGAGACCCAGTACTTC.